This T cell receptor (beta chain) appears in the sequencing data of a study of blood T cell repertoires in COVID-19 (dated by TCRdb to 2020 to 2021). A note on the overall study: Samples from collaborators originated in the United States, Italy and Spain and spanned both the acute and convalescent phases of COVID-19. The repertoires were made available in a free public database intended to serve as a resource for research on the immune response to SARS-CoV-2. A de-identified subject ID, COVID-19 status, age in years and sex were almost always included in the sample metadata. Samples came from the ongoing ImmuneRACE study (first 160 participants) plus 1,254 subjects from 6 global collaborators. The dataset comprised deeply sampled blood TCRbeta repertoires from subjects exposed to, actively infected with, or recovered from COVID-19. The material from the prospective study consisted of cDNA or gDNA derived from T cells, B-cell-depleted T cells, or PBMCs. Where HLA class I and class II types were available, the types were taken from metadata supplied by the sample provider, not from assay-based typing. What the study reported, not specific to this receptor: The amount of clinical and demographic metadata varied by source and participant and was provided uncurated.

V gives up 2 bases and J gives up 5 bases, and the segment between their germline ends measures 10 bases. According to the germline V gene, CDR1 reads SGHDT and CDR2 reads YYEEEE. The CDR3 runs 13 amino acids, cysteine and phenylalanine included. The DNA shown is the 39-base CDR3, in frame from base 1. The immunoSEQ Assay, a bias-controlled multiplex PCR, was used to amplify TCRbeta CDR3 regions from genomic DNA. Per the original workflow: Nucleated cell counts per sample were estimated from amplification of reference gene primers within the assay. To quantify the absolute abundance of each unique TCRbeta CDR3 rearrangement, sequence reads were collapsed and filtered. For each sample, productive Simpson clonality was calculated as the square root of Simpson's diversity index across productive rearrangements. TCRdb took this table from immuneACCESS and kept in-frame rearrangements with V and J called. Such tables lack part of the clones; where checked against another copy, unresolved V genes explain under half of the gap, and the rest is unexplained. V and J calls and clone size are as listed in that table; D and trimming were resolved from the DNA. The sample records about 300,000 clones, more than 75% of which are singletons. Jointly, the top ten make up 1.5% to 2% of the sample.

With regard to this clone: Its antigen is still unknown. Base qualities are not at hand, and no much larger clone is one base apart.

The collaborating institutions used their own protocols to collect whole blood in K2EDTA tubes. Collaborator samples were shipped for TCRbeta analysis as frozen whole blood, isolated PBMCs, or DNA extracted from either sample type. The V gene is TRBV5-6 and the J gene is TRBJ2-5, and the D gene may be TRBD2, 6 bases matching. The TCR comes from a woman in her 50s with acute or convalescent COVID-19. Sequencing was done on a sample of peripheral blood. The DNA reads as follows: TGTGCCAGCAGCTTTCGGGGGAAGGAGACCCAGTACTTC. Its protein reads: CASSFRGKETQYF.